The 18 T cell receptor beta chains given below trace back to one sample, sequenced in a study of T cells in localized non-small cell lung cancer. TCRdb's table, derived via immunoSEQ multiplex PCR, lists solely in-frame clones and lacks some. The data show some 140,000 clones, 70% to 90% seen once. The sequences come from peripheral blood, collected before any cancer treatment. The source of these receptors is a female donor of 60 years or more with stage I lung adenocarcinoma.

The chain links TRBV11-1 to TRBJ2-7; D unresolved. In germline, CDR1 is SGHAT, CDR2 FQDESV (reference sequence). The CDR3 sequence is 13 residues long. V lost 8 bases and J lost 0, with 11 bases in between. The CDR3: CASVGPYSYEQYF. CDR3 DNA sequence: TGTGCCAGCGTAGGCCCTTACTCCTACGAGCAGTACTTC.

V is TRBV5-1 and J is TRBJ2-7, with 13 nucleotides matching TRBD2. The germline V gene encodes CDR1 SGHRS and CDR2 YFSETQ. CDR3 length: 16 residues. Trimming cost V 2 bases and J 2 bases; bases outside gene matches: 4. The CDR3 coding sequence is TGCGCCAGCAGCTTCGGAGGACTAGCGGGGGCCTACGAGCAGTACTTC. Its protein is CASSFGGLAGAYEQYF.

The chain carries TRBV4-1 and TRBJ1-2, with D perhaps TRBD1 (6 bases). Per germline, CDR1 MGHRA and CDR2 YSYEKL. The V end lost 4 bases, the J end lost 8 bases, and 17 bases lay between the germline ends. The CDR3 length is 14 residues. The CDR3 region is CASSPTGGWSGYTF. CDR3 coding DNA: TGCGCCAGCAGCCCGACGGGGGGCTGGAGCGGCTACACCTTC.

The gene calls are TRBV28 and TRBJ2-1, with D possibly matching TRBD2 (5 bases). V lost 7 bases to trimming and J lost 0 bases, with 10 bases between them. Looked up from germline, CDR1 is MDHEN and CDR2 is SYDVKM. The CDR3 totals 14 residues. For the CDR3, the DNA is TGTGCCAGCAAGGACTCGTCCTCCTACAATGAGCAGTTCTTC. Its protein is CASKDSSSYNEQFF.

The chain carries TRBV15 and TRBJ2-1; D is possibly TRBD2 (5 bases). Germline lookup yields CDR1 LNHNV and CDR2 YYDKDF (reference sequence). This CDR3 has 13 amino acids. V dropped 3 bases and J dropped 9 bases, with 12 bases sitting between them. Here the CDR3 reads CATSSNPAAEQFF. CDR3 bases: TGTGCCACCAGCAGTAACCCAGCGGCTGAGCAGTTCTTC.

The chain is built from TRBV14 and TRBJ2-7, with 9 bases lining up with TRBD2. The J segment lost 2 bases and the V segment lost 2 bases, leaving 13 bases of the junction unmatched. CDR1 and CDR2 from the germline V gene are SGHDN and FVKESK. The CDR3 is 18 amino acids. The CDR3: CASSQRFFRLAEPYEQYF. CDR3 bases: TGTGCCAGCAGCCAACGATTCTTCCGACTAGCGGAACCCTACGAGCAGTACTTC.

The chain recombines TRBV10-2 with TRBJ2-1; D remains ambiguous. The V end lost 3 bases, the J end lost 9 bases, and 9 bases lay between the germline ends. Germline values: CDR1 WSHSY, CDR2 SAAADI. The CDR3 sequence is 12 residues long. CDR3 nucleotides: TGCGCCAGCAGTGATATACCCGTTGAGCAGTTCTTC. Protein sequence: CASSDIPVEQFF.

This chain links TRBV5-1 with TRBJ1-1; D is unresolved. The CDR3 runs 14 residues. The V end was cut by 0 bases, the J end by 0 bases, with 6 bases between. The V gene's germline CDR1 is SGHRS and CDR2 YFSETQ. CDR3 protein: CASSLGRLNTEAFF. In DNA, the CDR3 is TGCGCCAGCAGCTTGGGGCGATTGAACACTGAAGCTTTCTTT.

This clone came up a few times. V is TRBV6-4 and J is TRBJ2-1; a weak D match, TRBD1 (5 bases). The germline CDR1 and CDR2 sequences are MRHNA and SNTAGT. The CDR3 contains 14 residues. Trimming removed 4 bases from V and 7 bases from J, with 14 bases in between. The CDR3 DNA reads TGTGCCAGCAGTGTGACAGCGCAAATAAATGAGCAGTTCTTC. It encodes CASSVTAQINEQFF.

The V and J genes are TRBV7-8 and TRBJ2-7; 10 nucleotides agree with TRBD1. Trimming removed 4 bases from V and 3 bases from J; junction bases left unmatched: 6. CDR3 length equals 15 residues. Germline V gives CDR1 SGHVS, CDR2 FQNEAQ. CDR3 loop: CASSYRDRGIYEQYF. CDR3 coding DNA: TGTGCCAGCAGCTACCGGGACAGGGGCATCTACGAGCAGTACTTC.

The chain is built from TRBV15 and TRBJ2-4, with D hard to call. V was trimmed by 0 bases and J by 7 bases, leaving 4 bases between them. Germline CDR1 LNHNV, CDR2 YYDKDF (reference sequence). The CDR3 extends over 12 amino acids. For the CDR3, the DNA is TGTGCCACCAGCAGAGAGACGAACATTCAGTACTTC. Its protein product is CATSRETNIQYF.

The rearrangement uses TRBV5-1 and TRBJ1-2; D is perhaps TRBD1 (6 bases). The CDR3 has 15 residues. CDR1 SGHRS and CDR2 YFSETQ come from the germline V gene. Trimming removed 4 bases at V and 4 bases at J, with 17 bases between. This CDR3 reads CASSALKGGFYGYTF. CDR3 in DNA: TGCGCCAGCAGCGCCTTAAAAGGGGGGTTCTATGGCTACACCTTC.

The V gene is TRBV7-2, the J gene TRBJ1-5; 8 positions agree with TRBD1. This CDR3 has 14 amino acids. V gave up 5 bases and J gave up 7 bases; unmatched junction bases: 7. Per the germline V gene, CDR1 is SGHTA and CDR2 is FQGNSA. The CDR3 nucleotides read TGTGCCAGCAGCGAAAGACAGGGGAGCCAGCCCCAGCATTTT. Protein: CASSERQGSQPQHF.

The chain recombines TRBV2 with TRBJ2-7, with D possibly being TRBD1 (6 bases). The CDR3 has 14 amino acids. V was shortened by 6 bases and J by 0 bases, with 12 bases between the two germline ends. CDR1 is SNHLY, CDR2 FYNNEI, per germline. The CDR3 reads CASRWDISSYEQYF. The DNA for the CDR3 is TGTGCCAGCAGATGGGACATTAGCTCCTACGAGCAGTACTTC. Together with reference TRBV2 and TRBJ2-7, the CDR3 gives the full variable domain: EPEVTQTPSHQVTQMGQEVILRCVPISNHLYFYWYRQILGQKVEFLVSFYNNEISEKSEIFDDQFSVERPDGSNFTLKIRSTKLEDSAMYFCASRWDISSYEQYFGPGTRLTVT.

This chain's CDR3 is CASSPGLAGGSDTQYF. CDR3 in DNA: TGCGCCAGCAGCCCCGGACTAGCGGGAGGATCAGATACGCAGTATTTT. This chain links TRBV5-1 with TRBJ2-3; 14 bases agree with TRBD2. CDR1 is SGHRS and CDR2 is YFSETQ in the germline V gene. J gave up 4 bases and V 4 bases, and 5 bases lay outside the gene matches. CDR3 length: 16 residues.

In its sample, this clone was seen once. This CDR3 reads CAWDRTSGSNTGELFF. The CDR3 DNA follows: TGTGCCTGGGACCGTACTAGCGGGAGTAACACCGGGGAGCTGTTTTTT. The chain recombines TRBV30 with TRBJ2-2, with 11 positions matching TRBD2. The CDR3 loop spans 16 amino acids. Trimming cost V 5 bases and J 2 bases; bases outside gene matches: 7. CDR1 is GTSNPN and CDR2 is SVGIG in the germline V gene (reference sequence).

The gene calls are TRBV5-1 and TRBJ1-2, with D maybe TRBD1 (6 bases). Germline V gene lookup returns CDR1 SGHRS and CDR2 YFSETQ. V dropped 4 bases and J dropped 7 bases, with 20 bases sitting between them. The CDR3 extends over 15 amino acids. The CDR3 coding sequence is TGCGCCAGCAGCCTGGATAGAGGGGGAGCGAGTGGCTACACCTTC. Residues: CASSLDRGGASGYTF. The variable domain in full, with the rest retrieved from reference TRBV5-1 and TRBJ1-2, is KAGVTQTPRYLIKTRGQQVTLSCSPISGHRSVSWYQQTPGQGLQFLFEYFSETQRNKGNFPGRFSGRQFSNSRSEMNVSTLELGDSALYLCASSLDRGGASGYTFGSGTRLTVV.

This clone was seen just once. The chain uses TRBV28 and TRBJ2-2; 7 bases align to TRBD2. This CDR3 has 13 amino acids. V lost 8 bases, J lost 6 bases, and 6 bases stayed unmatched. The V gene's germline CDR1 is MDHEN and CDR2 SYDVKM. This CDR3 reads CASEDAGAGELFF. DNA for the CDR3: TGTGCCAGCGAAGACGCGGGGGCCGGGGAGCTGTTTTTT.